These 23 T cell receptor beta chains originate from one sample sequenced in a study of T cell changes during pregnancy in multiple sclerosis (dated by TCRdb to about 2019). The library came from the immunoSEQ multiplex PCR assay. The table was pulled from immuneACCESS by TCRdb, which kept in-frame rearrangements only. Such tables lose some clones; where checked, under half of the loss comes from unresolved V genes, and the rest has no known cause. The sample includes around 70,000 clones, with 80% to 95% observed a single time. Less than 2.5% of the sample is in the top ten clones. The specimen was peripheral blood, collected before pregnancy. Receptors were obtained from a female donor with multiple sclerosis, enrolled in a pregnancy study.

This chain uses TRBV19 with TRBJ2-3; 8 nucleotides match TRBD1. The CDR3 is made up of 15 amino acids. Germline CDR1 and CDR2: LNHDA and SQIVND (reference sequence). Trimming cost V 6 bases and J 2 bases; bases outside gene matches: 7. The CDR3 bases are TGTGCCAGTAGATTAGGGACAGGACTCACAGATACGCAGTATTTT. As protein: CASRLGTGLTDTQYF.

The genes are TRBV27 and TRBJ2-7; a possible D gene is TRBD2 (6 bases). Germline-derived CDR1 and CDR2 are MNHEY and SMNVEV (reference sequence). The CDR3 has 14 residues. V shed 2 bases and J shed 3 bases, with 11 bases lying between them. This CDR3 is CASSLRRENYEQYF. The CDR3 nucleotides are TGTGCCAGCAGTTTAAGGCGGGAAAACTACGAGCAGTACTTC.

This chain links TRBV10-2 with TRBJ2-5, with D tentatively TRBD1 (5 bases). Germline V gives CDR1 WSHSY, CDR2 SAAADI. This CDR3 is 16 amino acids long. V gave up 2 bases and J gave up 0 bases, with 13 bases separating them. DNA of the CDR3: TGCGCCAGCAGTGAGCCTACTACAGGATACCAAGAGACCCAGTACTTC. Residues: CASSEPTTGYQETQYF.

CDR3 loop: CASSFLAGALYNEQFF. The DNA of the CDR3 is TGTGCCAGCAGTTTTCTAGCGGGAGCCCTCTACAATGAGCAGTTCTTC. The V and J genes are TRBV28 and TRBJ2-1, with 10 bases lining up with TRBD2. V shed 3 bases, J shed 3 bases, and the junction held 5 bases outside the gene matches. Germline-derived CDR1 and CDR2 are MDHEN and SYDVKM. The CDR3 runs to 16 residues.

This chain connects TRBV2 to TRBJ2-6; no firm D call. The CDR3 spans 17 residues. The V gene's germline CDR1 is SNHLY and CDR2 FYNNEI. Trimming took off 4 bases at V and 0 bases at J, with 13 bases between the two ends. For the CDR3, the DNA is TGTGCCAGCAGTGCGAACTTCCTGAGCTCTGGGGCCAACGTCCTGACTTTC. Its translation: CASSANFLSSGANVLTF.

This chain connects TRBV18 to TRBJ2-6; 10 bases are shared with TRBD1. Losses at the gene ends were 0 bases for V and 0 bases for J; bases not matched to a gene: 5. The CDR3 consists of 19 residues. Germline V lookup: CDR1 KGHSH, CDR2 LQKENI. The CDR3 DNA sequence: TGTGCCAGCTCACCACCGTTGGGACAGGGGAACTCTGGGGCCAACGTCCTGACTTTC. Amino acids: CASSPPLGQGNSGANVLTF.

This clone is a singleton in its sample. V and J are TRBV9 and TRBJ2-1; 9 nucleotides align to TRBD2. CDR1 and CDR2 from the germline V gene are SGDLS and YYNGEE. With 4 bases clipped from V and 2 bases from J, the junction kept 7 bases outside the gene matches. This CDR3 has 16 residues. CDR3 region: CASSILAGPPYNEQFF. CDR3 bases: TGTGCCAGCAGCATACTAGCGGGCCCCCCCTACAATGAGCAGTTCTTC.

This chain joins TRBV19 and TRBJ1-5; tentative D call: TRBD1 (6 bases). The V gene lost 10 bases and the J gene lost 2 bases, with 12 bases spanning the gap. The germline V gene has CDR1 LNHDA and CDR2 SQIVND (reference sequence). The CDR3 runs to 13 residues. The CDR3 DNA follows: TGTGCCACTAAGGACAGCCGCAATCAGCCCCAGCATTTT. Translating gives CATKDSRNQPQHF.

V and J are TRBV28 and TRBJ2-7; D may be TRBD1 (6 bases). The CDR3 has 13 amino acids. The germline CDR1 and CDR2 sequences are MDHEN and SYDVKM. V gave up 5 bases and J gave up 4 bases, with 12 bases separating them. In DNA form, the CDR3 reads TGTGCCAGCAGTACCGGACAGTTATACGAGCAGTACTTC. Translating gives CASSTGQLYEQYF. Using reference TRBV28 and TRBJ2-7 for the parts outside the CDR3, the full variable domain is DVKVTQSSRYLVKRTGEKVFLECVQDMDHENMFWYRQDPGLGLRLIYFSYDVKMKEKGDIPEGYSVSREKKERFSLILESASTNQTSMYLCASSTGQLYEQYFGPGTRLTVT.

The genes are TRBV6-6 and TRBJ1-5; 10 positions match TRBD1. The V gene's germline CDR1 is MNHNY and CDR2 SVGAGI (reference sequence). This CDR3 is built from 15 residues. The V and J ends lost 5 bases and 5 bases, in that order; junction bases with no gene match: 6. The CDR3 is CASSLKGTGDQPQHF. In DNA form, the CDR3 reads TGTGCCAGCAGTCTCAAGGGGACAGGGGATCAGCCCCAGCATTTT.

CDR3 sequence reads: CASSLGGENIQYF. Here the CDR3 DNA reads TGTGCCAGCAGCTTAGGGGGGGAAAACATTCAGTACTTC. The gene calls are TRBV11-3 and TRBJ2-4; perhaps TRBD2 as D (6 bases). Trimming took off 1 base at V and 5 bases at J, with 6 bases between the two ends. The CDR3 contains 13 residues. CDR1 is SGHNT, CDR2 YENEEA, per germline.

This chain uses TRBV2 with TRBJ2-2; TRBD2 might be the D (5 bases). The CDR3 is made up of 15 amino acids. Germline CDR1 reads SNHLY; CDR2 reads FYNNEI. Deletions cut 10 bases from V and 4 bases from J, with 19 bases between. The CDR3 DNA sequence: TGTGCCACCCAAAGCGGCCGAACGGCCACCGGGGAGCTGTTTTTT. Protein: CATQSGRTATGELFF.

This rearrangement joins TRBV19 to TRBJ1-5; D is uncertain. The CDR3 runs 12 residues. The ends were cut back, 6 bases at V and 0 bases at J, with 3 bases in the middle. CDR1 is LNHDA and CDR2 is SQIVND in the germline V gene (reference sequence). The CDR3 protein is CASRYSNQPQHF. The DNA of the CDR3 is TGTGCCAGTAGATATAGCAATCAGCCCCAGCATTTT.

This clone occurred once. V usage is TRBV5-4 and J usage is TRBJ2-7, with TRBD2 identical over 8 bases. The CDR3 consists of 14 residues. Trimming at V came to 3 bases and at J to 6 bases, leaving 8 bases not matched to a gene. Germline lookup yields CDR1 SGHNT and CDR2 YYREEE (reference sequence). CDR3 protein: CASSSGGGAPEQYF. CDR3 DNA sequence: TGTGCCAGCAGCTCCGGGGGGGGAGCGCCCGAGCAGTACTTC. Complete variable domain (other parts from reference TRBV5-4 and TRBJ2-7): ETGVTQSPTHLIKTRGQQVTLRCSSQSGHNTVSWYQQALGQGPQFIFQYYREEENGRGNFPPRFSGLQFPNYSSELNVNALELDDSALYLCASSSGGGAPEQYFGPGTRLTVT.

The gene calls are TRBV5-4 and TRBJ1-2; TRBD1 matches 12 bases. The V segment lost 0 bases and the J segment 6 bases; nucleotides outside the gene matches: 6. Germline V CDR1 and CDR2: SGHNT, YYREEE (reference sequence). This CDR3 region has 16 residues. This chain's CDR3 is CASSLAGTGGGNGYTF. DNA of the CDR3: TGTGCCAGCAGCTTGGCTGGGACAGGGGGCGGGAATGGCTACACCTTC.

The chain carries TRBV18 and TRBJ2-2; weak D call: TRBD2 (7 bases). V was clipped by 1 base and J by 0 bases, with 9 bases between them. Germline V gives CDR1 KGHSH, CDR2 LQKENI. This CDR3 has 16 residues. The CDR3 DNA reads TGTGCCAGCTCACCACTGGGGGGGCCGAACACCGGGGAGCTGTTTTTT. Its translation: CASSPLGGPNTGELFF. Variable domain in full (rest from reference TRBV18 and TRBJ2-2): NAGVMQNPRHLVRRRGQEARLRCSPMKGHSHVYWYRQLPEEGLKFMVYLQKENIIDESGMPKERFSAEFPKEGPSILRIQQVVRGDSAAYFCASSPLGGPNTGELFFGEGSRLTVL.

This clone has just a few counts. The chain has TRBV4-2 and TRBJ2-3, with TRBD2 matching over 10 bases. Looked up from germline, CDR1 is LGHNA and CDR2 is YNFKEQ. V lost 2 bases, J lost 0 bases, and 2 bases stayed unmatched. This CDR3 region has 16 residues. CDR3 sequence (DNA): TGTGCCAGCAGCCAAACGACTAGCGGGAGCACAGATACGCAGTATTTT. Translated, it gives CASSQTTSGSTDTQYF.

The chain employs TRBV6-4 and TRBJ2-3; D perhaps matches TRBD2 (6 bases). Deletions cut 4 bases from V and 3 bases from J, with 8 bases between. CDR1 and CDR2 from the germline V gene are MRHNA and SNTAGT. The CDR3 consists of 13 residues. CDR3 DNA: TGTGCCAGCAGTGCGCGGGAAACAGATACGCAGTATTTT. Translated, it gives CASSARETDTQYF.

V and J are TRBV5-4 and TRBJ2-2; D not resolved. CDR3 size: 14 residues. The germline V and J ends were trimmed by 4 bases and 1 base, with 8 bases remaining between them. Per germline, CDR1 SGHNT and CDR2 YYREEE (reference sequence). CDR3 nucleotides: TGTGCCAGCAGCCGCACAATGAACACCGGGGAGCTGTTTTTT. Encoded protein: CASSRTMNTGELFF.

The V and J genes are TRBV5-1 and TRBJ1-4; D possibly corresponds to TRBD1 (5 bases). Trimming removed 4 bases at V and 8 bases at J, with 24 bases between. CDR3 size: 17 residues. In germline, CDR1 is SGHRS, CDR2 YFSETQ. The CDR3 here is CASSLVPGPGGDEKLFF. CDR3 in DNA: TGCGCCAGCAGCCTCGTCCCGGGACCAGGAGGGGACGAAAAACTGTTTTTT.

J is TRBJ1-4 and V is TRBV5-4; D remains ambiguous. This CDR3 contains 12 residues. V was clipped by 4 bases and J by 5 bases, with 6 bases between them. Germline V CDR1 and CDR2: SGHNT, YYREEE (reference sequence). The CDR3 region is CASSDLNEKLFF. The CDR3 DNA reads as TGTGCCAGCAGCGATCTAAATGAAAAACTGTTTTTT.

This chain links TRBV5-1 with TRBJ2-7; TRBD1 matches 10 bases. V shed 4 bases, J shed 2 bases, and the junction held 3 bases outside the gene matches. Germline CDR1 is SGHRS and CDR2 is YFSETQ. The CDR3 covers 14 residues. The CDR3 DNA reads TGCGCCAGCAGCGCGGGACAGGGGACCTACGAGCAGTACTTC. This gives the protein CASSAGQGTYEQYF.

The chain couples TRBV6-6 to TRBJ2-5; weak D call: TRBD1 (6 bases). The germline V gene has CDR1 MNHNY and CDR2 SVGAGI (reference sequence). The CDR3 has 13 amino acids. Trimming cost V 5 bases and J 5 bases, with 12 bases left between them. As DNA, the CDR3 is TGTGCCAGCAGTAAGACAGGTCCGGAGACCCAGTACTTC. Translated: CASSKTGPETQYF.